This T cell receptor (beta chain) stems from a study of shared clonotypes between healthy human individuals. Study background: Donor composition was a couple of women and a few men, aged 18 to 49.

Concerning this clone itself: The antigen is undetermined.

Sorted-subset replicate PCRs used approximately 200 ng of genomic DNA. This amount corresponded to approximately 30,000 T cell genomes. Here immunoSEQ multiplex PCR was the method, and the copy in TCRdb shows in-frame clones only, minus some. The table shows roughly 530,000 clones, with less than 96% occurring only once. Regarding the study as a whole: The sole specimen, blood, was sampled, and tissue repertoires likely differ.

With 4 bases clipped from V and 8 bases from J, the junction kept 13 bases outside the gene matches. Germline V lookup: CDR1 MDHEN, CDR2 SYDVKM. CDR3 size: 15 residues. The sequenced sample was naive CD4+ T cells sorted from blood. Subset denoted: CD45RA+ positively selected. The chain uses TRBV28 and TRBJ2-7; 8 positions agree with TRBD2. The origin of this receptor is a woman aged 30 to 39 in good health. The CDR3 region is CASSSQTSAPGQQYF. Here the CDR3 DNA reads TGTGCCAGCAGTTCTCAGACTAGCGCTCCCGGCCAGCAGTACTTC.